The 9 T cell receptor beta chains given below trace back to one sample, sequenced in a study of tumor-infiltrating lymphocytes in localized non-small cell lung cancer. Clones were read by immunoSEQ multiplex PCR, and TCRdb kept only the in-frame ones, dropping some. The sample lists 10,000 to 15,000 clones, over 80% occurring once. Sequenced material: uninvolved lung tissue not adjacent to the tumor. These receptors originate from a human donor with non-small cell lung cancer.

The J gene is TRBJ1-1, the V gene TRBV4-1; D is perhaps TRBD1 (5 bases). Germline loops: CDR1 MGHRA, CDR2 YSYEKL. This CDR3 is built from 17 residues. With 2 bases removed from V and 5 bases from J, the gap between germline ends came to 21 bases. The CDR3: CASSQKFPPGPVTEAFF. Here the CDR3 DNA reads TGCGCCAGCAGCCAAAAGTTTCCTCCGGGACCTGTAACTGAAGCTTTCTTT.

The V and J genes are TRBV2 and TRBJ2-7; 9 nucleotides match TRBD1. The CDR3 contains 16 residues. Germline trimming cut 4 bases from V and 4 bases from J; bases unmatched to any gene: 11. Germline V gene sequence: CDR1 SNHLY, CDR2 FYNNEI. The CDR3: CASSGDTGGSRYEQYF. As DNA, the CDR3 is TGTGCCAGCAGTGGAGATACAGGGGGCAGTCGGTACGAGCAGTACTTC.

This clone was seen a single time. The chain couples TRBV5-4 to TRBJ1-2, with TRBD1 matching over 7 bases. The CDR3 totals 15 residues. Germline V lookup: CDR1 SGHNT, CDR2 YYREEE (reference sequence). With V trimmed by 4 bases and J by 2 bases, 8 bases remained unmatched. DNA of the CDR3: TGTGCCAGCAGCCCTGGTTCGGGACAGAACTATGGCTACACCTTC. Translating it yields CASSPGSGQNYGYTF.

This clone was seen a single time. The rearrangement uses TRBV11-3 and TRBJ2-7; 10 positions match TRBD1. Looked up from germline, CDR1 is SGHNT and CDR2 is YENEEA. V gave up 3 bases and J gave up 7 bases; unmatched junction bases: 9. This CDR3 is 15 amino acids long. The DNA for the CDR3 is TGTGCCAGCAGCTTTACCGGACAGGGGGGAATGGAGCAGTACTTC. Encoded protein: CASSFTGQGGMEQYF.

The V gene is TRBV5-1, the J gene TRBJ2-2; 9 bases are shared with TRBD2. CDR1 is SGHRS, CDR2 YFSETQ, per germline. Losses at the gene ends were 1 base for V and 9 bases for J; bases not matched to a gene: 10. CDR3 length equals 16 residues. DNA for the CDR3: TGCGCCAGCAGCTTGAGAGAGCTAGCGGGGTCCCGGGAGCTGTTTTTT. This codes for CASSLRELAGSRELFF.

The chain is built from TRBV9 and TRBJ2-1, with a tentative D call TRBD2 (6 bases). Germline values: CDR1 SGDLS, CDR2 YYNGEE. V gave up 6 bases and J gave up 3 bases, with 16 bases separating them. This CDR3 comprises 15 residues. As DNA, the CDR3 is TGTGCCAGCAACCCTACGGGAGATATCTACAATGAGCAGTTCTTC. Its protein is CASNPTGDIYNEQFF.

The chain carries TRBV5-6 and TRBJ1-5, with TRBD1 matching 8 bases. The germline V gene encodes CDR1 SGHDT and CDR2 YYEEEE. V gave up 4 bases and J gave up 1 base; unmatched junction bases: 4. CDR3 length: 15 amino acids. CDR3 region: CASSRTGLSNQPQHF. CDR3 nucleotide sequence: TGTGCCAGCAGCCGGACAGGGTTAAGCAATCAGCCCCAGCATTTT.

The chain joins TRBV7-2 to TRBJ1-2, with no clear D. CDR1 is SGHTA and CDR2 is FQGNSA in the germline V gene. The V and J ends lost 3 bases and 5 bases respectively, with 10 bases between them. There are 13 residues in the CDR3. The CDR3 DNA follows: TGTGCCAGCAGCTTGGGCGGGAGGTATGGCTACACCTTC. Translation: CASSLGGRYGYTF. The full variable domain, with the rest looked up from reference TRBV7-2 and TRBJ1-2, is GAGVSQSPSNKVTEKGKDVELRCDPISGHTALYWYRQSLGQGLEFLIYFQGNSAPDKSGLPSDRFSAERTGGSVSTLTIQRTQQEDSAVYLCASSLGGRYGYTFGSGTRLTVV.

The chain couples TRBV9 to TRBJ2-7; D is undetermined. Germline assignment: CDR1 SGDLS and CDR2 YYNGEE. This CDR3 is 15 amino acids long. V was shortened by 4 bases and J by 2 bases, with 16 bases between the two germline ends. As DNA, the CDR3 is TGTGCCAGCAGCCCCGGGTCGACGCTCACCTACGAGCAGTACTTC. This encodes CASSPGSTLTYEQYF.